Below are 10 T cell receptor beta chains sequenced from a single sample in a study of OX40 agonist ivuxolimab in advanced cancers. The protocol was immunoSEQ multiplex PCR, while the TCRdb copy is restricted to in-frame clones and leaves out a portion. The sample yields over 65,000 clones, around 93% seen once. Sample: CD4+ or CD8+ T cells sorted from blood, taken in a trial of the OX40 agonist ivuxolimab. All receptors come from an adult with an advanced solid tumor such as melanoma, head and neck, liver or kidney cancer.

V and J are TRBV7-6 and TRBJ2-1; 11 bases align to TRBD2. CDR1 is SGHVS and CDR2 is FNYEAQ in the germline V gene. CDR3 length: 16 amino acids. V lost 4 bases and J lost 5; bases outside the gene matches: 7. CDR3 in DNA: TGTGCCAGCAGCTATAACCTAGCGGGGGGAGACAATGAGCAGTTCTTC. This translates into CASSYNLAGGDNEQFF. Based on the CDR3 plus reference TRBV7-6 and TRBJ2-1, the full variable domain is GAGVSQSPRYKVTKRGQDVALRCDPISGHVSLYWYRQALGQGPEFLTYFNYEAQQDKSGLPNDRFSAERPEGSISTLTIQRTEQRDSAMYRCASSYNLAGGDNEQFFGPGTRLTVL.

The V gene is TRBV27, the J gene TRBJ2-6; no definite D call. Germline V gives CDR1 MNHEY, CDR2 SMNVEV (reference sequence). Deletions cut 1 base from V and 0 bases from J, with 1 base between. The CDR3 extends over 14 amino acids. The CDR3 DNA reads as TGTGCCAGCAGTTTATTCTCTGGGGCCAACGTCCTGACTTTC. It codes for CASSLFSGANVLTF.

The chain uses TRBV27 and TRBJ2-7; 8 positions agree with TRBD2. Losses at the gene ends were 2 bases for V and 5 bases for J; bases not matched to a gene: 5. Germline CDR1 MNHEY, CDR2 SMNVEV (reference sequence). This CDR3 contains 14 residues. For the CDR3, the DNA is TGTGCCAGCAGTTTACTCGGGGGGGGAGACGAGCAGTACTTC. Its protein is CASSLLGGGDEQYF.

The chain recombines TRBV4-1 with TRBJ2-5, with 7 bases fitting TRBD1. Near its end, the DNA agrees better with TRBJ2-7, so the J call may be wrong. Germline V gene data show CDR1 as MGHRA and CDR2 as YSYEKL. The CDR3 sequence is 14 residues long. CDR3 protein: CASSFRDSSYEQYF. Written as DNA, the CDR3 is TGCGCCAGCAGCTTCCGGGACAGCTCCTACGAGCAGTACTTC.

A few counts support this clone. The chain carries TRBV11-3 and TRBJ2-2; D gene ambiguous. CDR1 and CDR2 from the germline V gene are SGHNT and YENEEA. The ends were cut back, 5 bases at V and 1 base at J, with 8 bases in the middle. The CDR3 extends over 14 amino acids. In DNA form, the CDR3 reads TGTGCCAGCAGCCTAAGACAGAACACCGGGGAGCTGTTTTTT. Amino acid sequence: CASSLRQNTGELFF.

The chain is built from TRBV18 and TRBJ2-2; D perhaps matches TRBD1 (5 bases). V lost 3 bases to trimming and J lost 1 base, with 9 bases between them. This CDR3 contains 15 residues. Germline V gene sequence: CDR1 KGHSH, CDR2 LQKENI. The CDR3 reads CASSPMTENTGELFF. CDR3 DNA: TGTGCCAGCTCACCTATGACAGAGAACACCGGGGAGCTGTTTTTT.

This sequence joins TRBV6-5 and TRBJ1-5; tentative D call: TRBD1 (6 bases). The CDR3 is made up of 15 amino acids. V was pared by 4 bases and J by 4 bases, with 14 bases between. In germline, CDR1 is MNHEY, CDR2 SVGAGI. The CDR3 protein is CASSSRTGTNQPQHF. The CDR3 region has the DNA TGTGCCAGCAGTTCTCGAACAGGGACTAATCAGCCCCAGCATTTT.

The V and J genes are TRBV5-6 and TRBJ2-2, with 7 bases identical to TRBD1. Germline values: CDR1 SGHDT, CDR2 YYEEEE. The CDR3 loop spans 14 amino acids. The V and J ends lost 4 bases and 3 bases, in that order; junction bases with no gene match: 3. CDR3 bases: TGTGCCAGCAGCACGCAGGGGGACACCGGGGAGCTGTTTTTT. It codes for CASSTQGDTGELFF.

The J gene is TRBJ2-2, the V gene TRBV27; TRBD1 aligns across 9 bases. J was trimmed by 4 bases and V by 0 bases; bases with no gene match: 3. The CDR3 totals 16 residues. Germline CDR1 and CDR2: MNHEY and SMNVEV (reference sequence). The CDR3, as DNA: TGTGCCAGCAGTTTATCCGGACAGGGGATCACCGGGGAGCTGTTTTTT. It is translated as CASSLSGQGITGELFF.

The V call is TRBV18, the J call TRBJ2-7; tentatively, D is TRBD2 (5 bases). This CDR3 has 16 amino acids. V lost 1 base and J lost 3, with 16 bases in between. Germline V gene data show CDR1 as KGHSH and CDR2 as LQKENI. CDR3 sequence (DNA): TGTGCCAGCTCACCACGGGTCGGAGGAATCGGCTACGAGCAGTACTTC. Translated, it gives CASSPRVGGIGYEQYF. The full variable domain, in which reference TRBV18 and TRBJ2-7 provide the parts outside the CDR3, is NAGVMQNPRHLVRRRGQEARLRCSPMKGHSHVYWYRQLPEEGLKFMVYLQKENIIDESGMPKERFSAEFPKEGPSILRIQQVVRGDSAAYFCASSPRVGGIGYEQYFGPGTRLTVT.